What follows is one T cell receptor (beta chain) and its context. V trimming: 8 bases; J trimming: 6 bases; junction bases outside the gene matches: 7. The CDR3 runs 13 residues. The germline V gene encodes CDR1 SEHNR and CDR2 FQNEAQ (reference sequence). This sample was included in a study of blood T cell repertoires in COVID-19. Sequencing was performed with immunoSEQ multiplex PCR; in TCRdb, only in-frame clones are kept and a portion is missing. The sample lists 270,000 or so clones; about nine tenths were seen once. Material for sequencing was PBMCs or T cells enriched from blood (not recorded which). This TCR came from a middle-aged woman with acute COVID-19. This chain uses TRBV7-9 with TRBJ1-5, with TRBD1 matching over 7 bases. CDR3 DNA: TGTGCCAGCGAAGAGGGGGCAGGTCAGCCCCAGCATTTT. It yields the protein CASEEGAGQPQHF.